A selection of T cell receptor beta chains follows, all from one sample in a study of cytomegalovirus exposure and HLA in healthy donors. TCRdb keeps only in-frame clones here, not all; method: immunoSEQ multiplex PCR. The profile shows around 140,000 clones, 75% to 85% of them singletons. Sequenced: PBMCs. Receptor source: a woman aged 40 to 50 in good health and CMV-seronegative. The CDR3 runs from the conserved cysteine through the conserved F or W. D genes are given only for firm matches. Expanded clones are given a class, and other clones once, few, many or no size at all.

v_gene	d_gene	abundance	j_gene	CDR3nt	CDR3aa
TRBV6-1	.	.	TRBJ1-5	TGTGCCAGCAGTGAACGGGGGATGAGCAATCAGCCCCAGCATTTT	CASSERGMSNQPQHF
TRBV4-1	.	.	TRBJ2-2	TGCGCCAGCAGCCAAGATCTGGCAGACACCGGGGAGCTGTTTTTT	CASSQDLADTGELFF
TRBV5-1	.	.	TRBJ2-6	TGCGCCAGCAGCTTGGCGGTCTCTGGGGCCAACGTCCTGACTTTC	CASSLAVSGANVLTF
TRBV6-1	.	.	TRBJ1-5	TGTGCCAGCAGGCCCGATGACAGGCCCCAGCATTTT	CASRPDDRPQHF
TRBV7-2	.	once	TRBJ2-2	TGTGCCAGCAGCTTAGCCGCCGCGGGCACCGGGGAGCTGTTTTTT	CASSLAAAGTGELFF
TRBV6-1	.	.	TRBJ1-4	TGTGCCAGCAGTGAATTATCGGTCGCCAGGGGCGAGGAAAAACTGTTTTTT	CASSELSVARGEEKLFF
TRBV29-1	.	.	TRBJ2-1	TGCAGCGCCGCCCCAGCCTACAATGAGCAGTTCTTC	CSAAPAYNEQFF
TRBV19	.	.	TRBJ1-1	TGTGCCAGTTCTCGACAGCCCACTGAAGCTTTCTTT	CASSRQPTEAFF
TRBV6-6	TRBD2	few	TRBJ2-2	TGTGCCAGCAGCCCGGGACTAGCGGGGTTTCACGGGGAGCTGTTTTTT	CASSPGLAGFHGELFF
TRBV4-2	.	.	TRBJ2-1	TGTGCCAGCAGCCACCCCCGGGGCAATGAGCAGTTCTTC	CASSHPRGNEQFF
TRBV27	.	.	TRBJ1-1	TGTGCCAGCAGAAAGGGACAAATGAACACTGAAGCTTTCTTT	CASRKGQMNTEAFF
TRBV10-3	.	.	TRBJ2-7	TGTGCCATCAGTGGATCGCAGGGAAACTACGAGCAGTACTTC	CAISGSQGNYEQYF
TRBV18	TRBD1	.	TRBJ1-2	TGTGCCAGCTCACCATCGGACAGGAACTATGGCTACACCTTC	CASSPSDRNYGYTF
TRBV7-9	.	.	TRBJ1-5	TGTGCCAGCAGCTTACCTCAGACAGATCAGCATTTT	CASSLPQTDQHF
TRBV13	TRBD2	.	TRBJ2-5	TGTGCCAGCAGCTTATGGCTAGCGGGGGGAGAGACCCAGTACTTC	CASSLWLAGGETQYF
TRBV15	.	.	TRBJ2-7	TGTGCCACCAGCAGAGATCGGAGGGGATCCGAGCAGTACTTC	CATSRDRRGSEQYF
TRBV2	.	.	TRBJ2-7	TGTGCCAGCAGACTCACAGGGACCTACGAGCAGTACTTC	CASRLTGTYEQYF
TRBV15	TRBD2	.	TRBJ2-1	TGTGCCACCAGCAGAGGGGGATCGGGCGGGGGGGTTCCCTACAATGAGCAGTTCTTC	CATSRGGSGGGVPYNEQFF
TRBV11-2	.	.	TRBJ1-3	TGTGCCAGCAGCTCATCCGGAGACACCATATATTTT	CASSSSGDTIYF
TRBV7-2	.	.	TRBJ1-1	TGTGCCAGCAGCTTAGTGCCGGGGGTACTGGCTGAAGCTTTCTTT	CASSLVPGVLAEAFF
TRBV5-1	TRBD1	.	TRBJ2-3	TGCGCCAGCAGCTTGGGACAGGGGGGCACAGATACGCAGTATTTT	CASSLGQGGTDTQYF
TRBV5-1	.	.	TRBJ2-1	TGCGCCAGCAGCTTGTACGGTGAAACTAACAATGAGCAGTTCTTC	CASSLYGETNNEQFF
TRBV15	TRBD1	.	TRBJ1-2	TGTGCCACCAGCAGAGGCACAGGGGGCATTGATGGCTACACCTTC	CATSRGTGGIDGYTF
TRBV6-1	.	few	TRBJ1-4	TGTGCCAGCAGTGAAGCGGGTGGGGGGGCGCGCGGAAAACTGTTTTTT	CASSEAGGGARGKLFF
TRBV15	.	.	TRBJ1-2	TGTGCCACCAGCAGAGATCCAAAAATTAACTATGGCTACACCTTC	CATSRDPKINYGYTF
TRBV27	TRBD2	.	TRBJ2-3	TGTGCCAGCAGGAGCGGGGGGGCCGGAGGAGATACGCAGTATTTT	CASRSGGAGGDTQYF